Sequencing of this TCR beta chain was carried out in a study of blood T cell repertoires in COVID-19. For the study at large: PBMCs, B-cell-depleted T cells, or T cells were the source of the cDNA or gDNA that made up the material.

In the study's own analysis: Cell counts per sample came from amplifying reference gene primers. Assay: immunoSEQ multiplex PCR; the TCRdb copy retains only in-frame clones and omits some. V and J calls and clone size are those listed in that table; D and trimming were worked out from the DNA. This sample yields under 250,000 clones, of which roughly four fifths are seen a single time; 3% to 3.5% belongs to the top ten. Individuals aged 18 to 89 years were recruited from 24 US areas. Membership in each cohort depended on participant-reported clinical history. Sequencing was performed on PBMCs or T cells enriched from blood (not recorded which). This TCR derives from a woman aged 55 to 70 who had recovered from COVID-19.

The CDR3 here is CASSLARQAGYGYTF. The CDR3 DNA follows: TGTGCCAGCAGCTTGGCCCGGCAGGCGGGCTATGGCTACACCTTC. The V call is TRBV5-6, the J call TRBJ1-2, with unresolved D. The CDR3 extends over 15 amino acids. V was shortened by 0 bases and J by 4 bases, with 13 bases between the two germline ends. Germline V gene data show CDR1 as SGHDT and CDR2 as YYEEEE.